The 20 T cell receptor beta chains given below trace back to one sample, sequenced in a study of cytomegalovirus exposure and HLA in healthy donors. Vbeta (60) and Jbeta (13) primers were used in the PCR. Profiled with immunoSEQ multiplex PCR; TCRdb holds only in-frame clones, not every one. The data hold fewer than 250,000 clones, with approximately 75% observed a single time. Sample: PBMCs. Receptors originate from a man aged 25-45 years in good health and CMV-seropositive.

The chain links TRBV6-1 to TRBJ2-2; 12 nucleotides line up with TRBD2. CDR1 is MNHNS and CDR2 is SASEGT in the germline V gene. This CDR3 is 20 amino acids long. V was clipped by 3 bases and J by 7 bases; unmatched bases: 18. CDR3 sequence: CASSDTPGLAGADSDGELFF. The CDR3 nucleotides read TGTGCCAGCAGTGATACTCCGGGACTAGCGGGTGCAGATTCCGACGGGGAGCTGTTTTTT.

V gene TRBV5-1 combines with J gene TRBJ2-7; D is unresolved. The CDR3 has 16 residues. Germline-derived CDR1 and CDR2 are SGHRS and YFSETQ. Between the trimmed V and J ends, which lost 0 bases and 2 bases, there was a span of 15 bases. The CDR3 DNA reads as TGCGCCAGCAGCTTGGTGGCAGGTCCTGTGCCCTACGAGCAGTACTTC. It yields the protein CASSLVAGPVPYEQYF.

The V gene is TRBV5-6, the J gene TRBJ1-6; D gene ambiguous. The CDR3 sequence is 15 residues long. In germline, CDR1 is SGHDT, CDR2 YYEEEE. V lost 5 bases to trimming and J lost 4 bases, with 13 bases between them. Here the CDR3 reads CASSKRREYNSPLHF. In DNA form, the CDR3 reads TGTGCCAGCAGTAAAAGACGGGAGTATAATTCACCCCTCCACTTT. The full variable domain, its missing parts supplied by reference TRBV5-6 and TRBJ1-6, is DAGVTQSPTHLIKTRGQQVTLRCSPKSGHDTVSWYQQALGQGPQFIFQYYEEEERQRGNFPDRFSGHQFPNYSSELNVNALLLGDSALYLCASSKRREYNSPLHFGNGTRLTVT.

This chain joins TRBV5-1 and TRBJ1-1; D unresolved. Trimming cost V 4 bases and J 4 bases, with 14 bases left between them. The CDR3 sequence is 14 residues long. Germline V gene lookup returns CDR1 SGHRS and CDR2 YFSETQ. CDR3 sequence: CASSTAVGSTEAFF. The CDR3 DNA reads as TGCGCCAGCAGCACGGCGGTGGGTAGCACTGAAGCTTTCTTT.

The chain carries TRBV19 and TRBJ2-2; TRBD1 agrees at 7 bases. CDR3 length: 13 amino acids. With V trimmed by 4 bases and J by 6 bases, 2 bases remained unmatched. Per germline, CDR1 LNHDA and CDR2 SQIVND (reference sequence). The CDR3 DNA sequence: TGTGCCAGTAGTAGACAGGGCCCCGGGGAGCTGTTTTTT. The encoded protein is CASSRQGPGELFF.

CDR3 nucleotides: TGTGCCACCTCAGCCTCGCAGGGGACCGGGGAGCTGTTTTTT. It encodes CATSASQGTGELFF. The V and J genes are TRBV7-3 and TRBJ2-2; D may be TRBD1 (6 bases). This CDR3 is built from 14 residues. With 10 bases removed from V and 5 bases from J, the gap between germline ends came to 17 bases. Germline V gene data show CDR1 as SGHTA and CDR2 as FQGTGA.

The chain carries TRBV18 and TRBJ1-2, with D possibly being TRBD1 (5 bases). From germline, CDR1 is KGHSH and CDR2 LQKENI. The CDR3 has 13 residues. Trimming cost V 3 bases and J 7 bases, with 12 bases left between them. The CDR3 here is CASSPRDGGGYTF. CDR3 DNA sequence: TGTGCCAGCTCACCCAGGGACGGGGGTGGCTACACCTTC.

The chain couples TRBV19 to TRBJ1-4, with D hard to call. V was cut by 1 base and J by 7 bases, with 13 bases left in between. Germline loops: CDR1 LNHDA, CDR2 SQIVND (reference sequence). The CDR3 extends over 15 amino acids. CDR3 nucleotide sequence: TGTGCCAGTAGTATAGCCGCTCCCAGAGGTGAAAAACTGTTTTTT. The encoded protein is CASSIAAPRGEKLFF.

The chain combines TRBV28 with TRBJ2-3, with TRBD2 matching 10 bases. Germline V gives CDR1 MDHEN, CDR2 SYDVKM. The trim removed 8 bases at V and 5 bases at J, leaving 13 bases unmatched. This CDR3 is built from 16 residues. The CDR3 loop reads CASGLAGAGSGDTQYF. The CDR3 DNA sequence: TGTGCCAGCGGGCTAGCGGGAGCTGGGTCCGGAGATACGCAGTATTTT.

This CDR3 is CASSIDPPRLAGAPNEQFF. The CDR3 DNA reads TGTGCCAGTAGTATAGATCCCCCCCGACTAGCGGGGGCACCCAATGAGCAGTTCTTC. The chain is built from TRBV19 and TRBJ2-1; TRBD2 matches at 12 bases. The V gene's germline CDR1 is LNHDA and CDR2 SQIVND (reference sequence). CDR3 length equals 19 residues. Trimming at V came to 0 bases and at J to 6 bases, leaving 12 bases not matched to a gene.

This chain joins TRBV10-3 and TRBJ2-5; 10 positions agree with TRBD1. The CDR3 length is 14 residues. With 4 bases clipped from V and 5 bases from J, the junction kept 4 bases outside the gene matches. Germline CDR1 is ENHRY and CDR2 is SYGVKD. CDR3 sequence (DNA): TGTGCCATCAGTGGACAGGGGGCGCGGGAGACCCAGTACTTC. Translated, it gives CAISGQGARETQYF.

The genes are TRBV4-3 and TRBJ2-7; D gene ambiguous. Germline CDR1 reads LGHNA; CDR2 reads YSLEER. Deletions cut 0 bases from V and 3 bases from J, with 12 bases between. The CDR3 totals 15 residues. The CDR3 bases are TGCGCCAGCAGCCAAGACGGTGGCAGGCTCTACGAGCAGTACTTC. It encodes CASSQDGGRLYEQYF.

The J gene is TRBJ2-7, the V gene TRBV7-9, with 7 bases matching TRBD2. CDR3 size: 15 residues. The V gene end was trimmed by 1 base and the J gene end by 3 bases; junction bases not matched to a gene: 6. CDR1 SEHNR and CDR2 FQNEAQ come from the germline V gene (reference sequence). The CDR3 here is CASSLGDYLHYEQYF. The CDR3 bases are TGTGCCAGCAGCTTAGGGGACTATCTCCACTACGAGCAGTACTTC.

This CDR3 reads CASSRTDSYEQYF. The CDR3 DNA follows: TGTGCCAGCTCTAGGACAGATTCCTACGAGCAGTACTTC. The chain joins TRBV18 to TRBJ2-5; maybe TRBD1 (6 bases). The DNA end is a closer match to TRBJ2-7, so the J assignment may be wrong. Germline V CDR1 and CDR2: KGHSH, LQKENI. This CDR3 is built from 13 residues.

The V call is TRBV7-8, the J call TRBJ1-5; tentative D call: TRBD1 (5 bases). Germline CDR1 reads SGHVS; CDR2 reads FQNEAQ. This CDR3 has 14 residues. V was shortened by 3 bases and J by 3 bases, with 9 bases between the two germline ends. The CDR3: CASSFPGSNQPQHF. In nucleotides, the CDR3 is TGTGCCAGCAGCTTTCCAGGGTCCAATCAGCCCCAGCATTTT.

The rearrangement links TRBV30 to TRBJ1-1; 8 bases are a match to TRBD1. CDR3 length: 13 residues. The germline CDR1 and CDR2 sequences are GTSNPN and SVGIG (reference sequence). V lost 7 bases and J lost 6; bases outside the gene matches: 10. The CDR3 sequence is CAFHPGGRAEAFF. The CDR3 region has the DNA TGTGCCTTCCACCCAGGGGGCAGAGCTGAAGCTTTCTTT. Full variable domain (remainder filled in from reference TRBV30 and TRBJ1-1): SQTIHQWPATLVQPVGSPLSLECTVEGTSNPNLYWYRQAAGRGLQLLFYSVGIGQISSEVPQNLSASRPQDRQFILSSKKLLLSDSGFYLCAFHPGGRAEAFFGQGTRLTVV.

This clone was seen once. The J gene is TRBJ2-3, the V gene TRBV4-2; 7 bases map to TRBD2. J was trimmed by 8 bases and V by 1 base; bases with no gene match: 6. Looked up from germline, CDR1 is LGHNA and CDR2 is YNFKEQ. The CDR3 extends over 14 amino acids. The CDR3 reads CASSQVGGDPTQYF. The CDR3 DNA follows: TGTGCCAGCAGCCAAGTGGGGGGGGACCCTACGCAGTATTTT.

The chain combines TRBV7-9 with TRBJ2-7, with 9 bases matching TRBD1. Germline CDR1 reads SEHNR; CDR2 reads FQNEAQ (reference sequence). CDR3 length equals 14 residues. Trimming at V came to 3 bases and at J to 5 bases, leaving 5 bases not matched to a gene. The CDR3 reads CASSLWDREDEQYF. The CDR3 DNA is TGTGCCAGCAGCTTGTGGGACAGGGAAGACGAGCAGTACTTC.

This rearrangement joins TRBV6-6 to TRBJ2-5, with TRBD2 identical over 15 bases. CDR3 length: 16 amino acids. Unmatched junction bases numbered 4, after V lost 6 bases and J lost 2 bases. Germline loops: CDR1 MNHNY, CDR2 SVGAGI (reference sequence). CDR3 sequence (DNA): TGTGCCAGCAGCCTAGGACTAGCGGGGGGGCAAGAGACCCAGTACTTC. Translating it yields CASSLGLAGGQETQYF.

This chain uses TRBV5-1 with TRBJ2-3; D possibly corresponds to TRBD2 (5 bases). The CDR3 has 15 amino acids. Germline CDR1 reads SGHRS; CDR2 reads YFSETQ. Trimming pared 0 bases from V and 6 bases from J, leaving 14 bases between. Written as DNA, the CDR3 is TGCGCCAGCAGCTTGGCTTTAACCCCGGGGGATACGCAGTATTTT. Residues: CASSLALTPGDTQYF.